These T cell receptor beta chains were read from a single sample in a study of OX40 agonist ivuxolimab in advanced cancers. Profiled with immunoSEQ multiplex PCR; TCRdb holds only in-frame clones, not every one. The data contain 100,000 or so clones, over 75% of them singletons. The source material was CD4+ or CD8+ T cells sorted from blood, sampled in a trial of the OX40 agonist ivuxolimab. The receptors originated from an adult with an advanced solid tumor such as melanoma, head and neck, liver or kidney cancer. CDR3s include the opening cysteine and the closing phenylalanine or tryptophan. A D gene is named only where the DNA matches it firmly. Expanded clones are given a class, and other clones once, few, many or no size at all.

-,-,TRBJ1-5,TRBV5-5,TGTGCCAGCAGCTCCGGTAGGGCGATAAGCAATCAGCCCCAGCATTTT,CASSSGRAISNQPQHF
-,-,TRBJ1-3,TRBV9,TGTGCCAGCAGCGTAGGTGCGAGCTCTGGAAACACCATATATTTT,CASSVGASSGNTIYF
-,-,TRBJ2-2,TRBV19,TGTGCCAGTAGTATTCTGAGTCAGGAGAACACCGGGGAGCTGTTTTTT,CASSILSQENTGELFF
-,TRBD1,TRBJ1-6,TRBV2,TGTGCCAGCAGCGAGGGACGGACAGGGAATTCACCCCTCCACTTT,CASSEGRTGNSPLHF
-,TRBD2,TRBJ2-7,TRBV28,TGTGCCCGCCGCGCGGGAGTATCGGTCGAGCAGTACTTC,CARRAGVSVEQYF
-,-,TRBJ2-7,TRBV7-9,TGTGCCAGCAGCTTAGCCAGCGGAACCGAGCAGTACTTC,CASSLASGTEQYF
-,TRBD2,TRBJ2-1,TRBV5-1,TGCGCCAGCAGCTTAGCGGGAGGGAGACTTAAGCAGTTCTTC,CASSLAGGRLKQFF
-,TRBD2,TRBJ2-7,TRBV15,TGTGCCACCAGCAGAGCCATAGCGGGAGGGCCCTACGAGCAGTACTTC,CATSRAIAGGPYEQYF
few,-,TRBJ2-3,TRBV7-2,TGTGCCAGCAGCCGAAGCCACACAGATACGCAGTATTTT,CASSRSHTDTQYF
-,TRBD2,TRBJ2-5,TRBV6-1,TGTGCCAGCAGTCCCCTAGCGGGTCAAGGAGAGACCCAGTACTTC,CASSPLAGQGETQYF
-,-,TRBJ2-7,TRBV18,TGTGCCAGCTCACCCGCCAGCTACGAGCAGTACTTC,CASSPASYEQYF
-,-,TRBJ2-1,TRBV5-1,TGCGCCAGCAGCTTGGGCCTTGCCTCCTACAATGAGCAGTTCTTC,CASSLGLASYNEQFF
-,TRBD1,TRBJ2-7,TRBV7-2,TGTGCCAGCAGCGAGGGGACAGGGGGGTTCTACGAGCAGTACTTC,CASSEGTGGFYEQYF
-,-,TRBJ1-2,TRBV7-9,TGTGCCAGCAGCTTAGAAACGGGCCTTCTGGCTTTC,CASSLETGLLAF
-,-,TRBJ2-1,TRBV11-2,TGTGCCAGCAGCTTATTTCCGGGCTCCTACAATGAGCAGTTCTTC,CASSLFPGSYNEQFF
-,TRBD2,TRBJ2-5,TRBV9,TGTGCCAGCGTCTTTCCGGCGGGACTAGCGGGAGCTGGGACCCAGTACTTC,CASVFPAGLAGAGTQYF
-,TRBD2,TRBJ2-3,TRBV18,TGTGCCAGCTCACCACGTCGGGAGGGGACAGATACGCAGTATTTT,CASSPRREGTDTQYF
-,-,TRBJ2-7,TRBV19,TGTGCCAGTAGCTTCGGACAGCCGAGCGCCTACGAGCAGTACTTC,CASSFGQPSAYEQYF
-,-,TRBJ2-1,TRBV5-1,TGCGCCAGCAGCTTGGGGGGCACCTCCTACAATGAGCAGTTCTTC,CASSLGGTSYNEQFF
once,TRBD1,TRBJ1-6,TRBV10-2,TGCGCCAGCAGCTGGACAGGCAATTCACCCCTCCACTTT,CASSWTGNSPLHF
-,TRBD2,TRBJ2-1,TRBV7-2,TGTGCCAGCAGTGCCGGGACTAGCTTCCCTGAGCAGTTCTTC,CASSAGTSFPEQFF
once,-,TRBJ2-5,TRBV4-2,TGTGCCAGCAGCCAGGGAAAACTGGGGGAGACCCAGTACTTC,CASSQGKLGETQYF
-,TRBD2,TRBJ2-2,TRBV7-2,TGTGCCAGCAGCTCTCCCAAGACTAGCGGGAGGTCCAACACCGGGGAGCTGTTTTTT,CASSSPKTSGRSNTGELFF
-,TRBD2,TRBJ2-2,TRBV9,TGTGCCAGCAGCGTGCGCGGGAGCGGGGACACCGGGGAGCTGTTTTTT,CASSVRGSGDTGELFF
-,-,TRBJ2-5,TRBV5-4,TGTGCCAGCAGCAACGAGGTGGGGGAGACCCAGTACTTC,CASSNEVGETQYF
-,-,TRBJ1-1,TRBV27,TGTGCCAGCAGTGACCCTCGGGGGGCGCTAAGGACTGAAGCTTTCTTT,CASSDPRGALRTEAFF
once,-,TRBJ1-1,TRBV6-4,TGTGCCAGCAGCAGGGAGGCCAGCACTGAAGCTTTCTTT,CASSREASTEAFF
-,-,TRBJ2-1,TRBV7-8,TGTGCCAGCAGCTGGAAGCGCGAAGCCTACAATGAGCAGTTCTTC,CASSWKREAYNEQFF
-,-,TRBJ2-7,TRBV6-6,TGTGCCAGCAGTCCCGAGGTACAGGGTTTGGAGCAGTACTTC,CASSPEVQGLEQYF
-,-,TRBJ2-1,TRBV14,TGTGCCAGCAGCTACTACAATGAGCAGTTCTTC,CASSYYNEQFF
-,-,TRBJ2-1,TRBV11-3,TGTGCCAGCAGCTTGGGCGGGACCTCCTACAATGAGCAGTTCTTC,CASSLGGTSYNEQFF
-,TRBD1,TRBJ1-1,TRBV2,TGTGCCAGCAGTCGACAGGGGTACACTGAAGCTTTCTTT,CASSRQGYTEAFF
-,TRBD1,TRBJ2-2,TRBV14,TGTGCCAGCAGTCCACAGGGGGCAATCGGGGAGCTGTTTTTT,CASSPQGAIGELFF